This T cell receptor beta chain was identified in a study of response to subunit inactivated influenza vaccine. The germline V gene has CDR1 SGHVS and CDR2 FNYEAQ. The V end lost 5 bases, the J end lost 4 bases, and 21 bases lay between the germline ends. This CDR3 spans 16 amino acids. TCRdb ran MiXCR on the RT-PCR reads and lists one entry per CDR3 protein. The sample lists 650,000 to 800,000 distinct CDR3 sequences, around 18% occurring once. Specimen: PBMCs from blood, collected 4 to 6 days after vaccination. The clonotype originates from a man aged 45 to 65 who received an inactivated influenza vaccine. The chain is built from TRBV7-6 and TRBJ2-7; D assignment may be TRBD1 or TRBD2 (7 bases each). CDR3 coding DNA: TGTGCCAGCAGCCCCCAGGGGGGGCAGACTTCGTACGAGCAGTACTTC. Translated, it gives CASSPQGGQTSYEQYF.